This T cell receptor (beta chain) is drawn from a study of cytomegalovirus exposure and HLA in healthy donors. Study outcomes and limitations: Later analysis showed TCR association rates varying by HLA locus, highest for DRB1 and lowest for HLA-C. TCR beta V- and J-gene trimming was later associated with a missense DCLRE1C variant.

Germline trimming cut 4 bases from V and 0 bases from J; bases unmatched to any gene: 3. The CDR3 runs 15 residues. The germline gives CDR1 MNHNY, CDR2 SVGAGI (reference sequence). PCR involved 60 Vbeta and 13 Jbeta primers. Clones were sequenced by immunoSEQ multiplex PCR, and TCRdb holds only the in-frame ones, with some missing. The top ten clones hold roughly 7.7% of a sample with about 130,000 clones, 82% of them seen once. On this clone itself: Its cognate antigen is unknown.

The chain combines TRBV6-6 with TRBJ2-1; 7 positions match TRBD2. The sample comprised PBMCs. This receptor was obtained from a woman in her forties or fifties in good health and CMV-seropositive. CDR3 coding DNA: TGTGCCAGCAGTTCCTTAGCGGGCTCCTACAATGAGCAGTTCTTC. Translating it yields CASSSLAGSYNEQFF.